A single sample gave rise to the 3 T cell receptor beta chains below, sequenced in a study of shared clonotypes between healthy human individuals. Clones were read by immunoSEQ multiplex PCR, and TCRdb kept only the in-frame ones, dropping some. There are millions of clones in the sample; around 95% occur only once, and 0.13% lies in the top ten. The sequenced sample was naive CD4+ T cells sorted from blood. This sample's subset: CD45RA+ positively selected. These receptors all stem from a man aged 18 to 29 in good health.

V gene TRBV6-1 combines with J gene TRBJ1-5; D gene uncertain. The germline V and J ends were trimmed by 1 base and 3 bases, with 13 bases remaining between them. The germline gives CDR1 MNHNS, CDR2 SASEGT. This CDR3 spans 16 amino acids. CDR3 sequence: CASSEGAPIANQPQHF. The CDR3 coding sequence is TGTGCCAGCAGTGAAGGGGCACCGATCGCCAATCAGCCCCAGCATTTT.

The chain links TRBV29-1 to TRBJ2-3; TRBD1 aligns across 9 bases. V was clipped by 2 bases and J by 5 bases; unmatched bases: 8. The CDR3 sequence is 15 residues long. Germline V gene sequence: CDR1 SQVTM, CDR2 ANQGSEA. CDR3 sequence reads: CSVERSGQGQDTQYF. The CDR3 region has the DNA TGCAGCGTTGAACGGTCGGGACAGGGTCAAGATACGCAGTATTTT.

The rearrangement uses TRBV5-6 and TRBJ2-1, with D tentatively TRBD1 (5 bases). V was shortened by 4 bases and J by 3 bases, with 14 bases between the two germline ends. The CDR3 loop spans 15 amino acids. Germline lookup yields CDR1 SGHDT and CDR2 YYEEEE. CDR3 bases: TGTGCCAGCAGCCTGCGGCTAACAGGCTACAATGAGCAGTTCTTC. Translated, it gives CASSLRLTGYNEQFF. The full variable domain, with the rest looked up from reference TRBV5-6 and TRBJ2-1, is DAGVTQSPTHLIKTRGQQVTLRCSPKSGHDTVSWYQQALGQGPQFIFQYYEEEERQRGNFPDRFSGHQFPNYSSELNVNALLLGDSALYLCASSLRLTGYNEQFFGPGTRLTVL.